This TCR beta chain was recorded in a study of molecular identifiers for immune sequencing clone quantification. TCRdb ran MiXCR on the PCR reads and lists one entry per CDR3 protein. This sample has under 600,000 distinct CDR3 sequences; 25% occur once, and the top ten carry around 0.78%. Sorted naive CD8 T cells, 20,000 to 1,000,000, were sequenced from 10%, 30% or 50% RNA. This clonotype was observed a handful of times. There are 14 residues in the CDR3. Trimming shortened V by 5 bases and J by 0 bases, and 13 bases separated the two germline ends. CDR1 and CDR2 (germline): DFQATT, SNEGSKA (reference sequence).

This chain joins TRBV20-1 and TRBJ1-1; perhaps TRBD1 as D (6 bases). The sequence was obtained from a human donor in good health. Some libraries in this study had Jurkat cell RNA spiked in. Sample: naive CD8+ T cells from blood, with Jurkat cell RNA spiked in. Specified subset: FACS-sorted CD8+CD4-CCR7+CD45RA+ naive T cells. The CDR3 DNA reads as TGCAGTGCTTATTCGGGACACCTGAACACTGAAGCTTTCTTT. This gives the protein CSAYSGHLNTEAFF.